This TCR beta chain originates from a study of blood T cell repertoires in COVID-19. The J segment lost 5 bases and the V segment lost 3 bases, leaving 7 bases of the junction unmatched. This CDR3 spans 17 amino acids. CDR1 is SGDLS and CDR2 is YYNGEE in the germline V gene. Repertoires were generated with immunoSEQ multiplex PCR, while TCRdb's copy carries only in-frame clones and drops some. The sample shows a few hundred thousand clones, about 86% of them seen only once. Participant ages covered about 18 to 100 years across about 22 US areas. Participants' reported clinical history set cohort assignment.

The TCR was taken from a man aged 50 or older who had recovered from COVID-19. Sequencing was carried out using PBMCs or T cells enriched from blood (not recorded which). The chain recombines TRBV9 with TRBJ1-6; 11 bases are shared with TRBD1. CDR3 sequence reads: CASSAPGQGENNSPLHF. CDR3 coding DNA: TGTGCCAGCAGCGCCCCGGGACAGGGGGAGAATAATTCACCCCTCCACTTT.